The rows below give T cell receptor beta chains drawn from one sample of a study of T-cell reconstitution after alpha-beta-depleted transplantation in children. One entry per CDR3 protein results from TCRdb running MiXCR on the PCR reads. The sample lists about 340,000 distinct CDR3 sequences; roughly 15% were seen once. This specimen was PBMCs, mostly from graft donor cells, taken 360 days after TCRalphabeta/CD19-depleted stem cell transplant. These receptor sequences come from a male patient aged 2-9 years who had a stem cell transplant for acute lymphoblastic leukemia, so the T cells may come from the graft donor. CDR3s include the opening cysteine and the closing phenylalanine or tryptophan. The order of the fields is V gene, CDR3 length, J gene, D gene, clone size, CDR3 DNA, CDR3 protein. The D gene is left open where the match is weak. Clone size, where shown, is once, few, many, or a class for clones that have expanded.

TRBV24-1	12	TRBJ2-2	NA	few	TGTGCCACCAGTGGGGTCGGCGGGGAGCTGTTTTTT	CATSGVGGELFF
TRBV10-3	15	TRBJ2-7	TRBD2	few	TGTGCCATCAGTGGCGGACTAGCGGCCGCGTACGAGCAGTACTTC	CAISGGLAAAYEQYF
TRBV2	13	TRBJ2-1	NA	NA	TGTGCCAGCAGAAACCCAGGCCTTAATGAGCAGTTCTTC	CASRNPGLNEQFF
TRBV11-2	14	TRBJ2-5	NA	NA	TGTGCCAGCAGCTCGGGGCTCCGGCGCGAGACCCAGTACTTC	CASSSGLRRETQYF
TRBV12-3/TRBV12-4	16	TRBJ2-3	TRBD2	many	TGTGCCAGCAGTCACCGGGACTACCCAAGCACAGATACGCAGTATTTT	CASSHRDYPSTDTQYF
TRBV7-8	15	TRBJ2-1	TRBD2	NA	TGTGCCAGCAGCTTAAGCGGGGCTTACTACAATGAGCAGTTCTTC	CASSLSGAYYNEQFF
TRBV7-8	13	TRBJ2-7	NA	many	TGTGCCAGCAGCTTGACTGGTTACTACGAGCAGTACTTC	CASSLTGYYEQYF
TRBV4-3	13	TRBJ1-5	NA	few	TGCGCCAGCAGCCAAGACAGGGAACAGCCCCAGCATTTT	CASSQDREQPQHF
TRBV20-1	15	TRBJ2-5	NA	many	TGCAGTGCTAGGGGTGGGCTAACTTACAGGGAGACCCAGTACTTC	CSARGGLTYRETQYF
TRBV27	16	TRBJ2-2	TRBD2	few	TGTGCCAGCAAGCAAGCGGGAGAATCCTTGACCGGGGAGCTGTTTTTT	CASKQAGESLTGELFF
TRBV6-1	16	TRBJ2-1	TRBD2	NA	TGTGCCAGCAGTCGAAATAGCGGGAGGGTGACGAATGAGCAGTTCTTC	CASSRNSGRVTNEQFF
TRBV29-1	12	TRBJ2-7	NA	many	TGCAGCGTTGAAGATCAGGGCTACGAGCAGTACTTC	CSVEDQGYEQYF
TRBV7-8	15	TRBJ2-7	NA	few	TGTGCCAGCAGCCCAACTCGGATAGCGGACTACGAGCAGTACTTC	CASSPTRIADYEQYF
TRBV7-2	15	TRBJ2-3	NA	few	TGTGCCAGCAGCCCCGGATATGCTAGCACAGATACGCAGTATTTT	CASSPGYASTDTQYF
TRBV12-3/TRBV12-4	12	TRBJ2-7	NA	few	TGTGCCAGCAGTTTCCTAAACGGCGAGCAGTACTTC	CASSFLNGEQYF
TRBV6-5	13	TRBJ2-7	NA	NA	TGTGCCAGCAGTTACTCGATGGAGCGGGAGCAGTACTTC	CASSYSMEREQYF
TRBV4-2	15	TRBJ1-6	NA	NA	TGTGCCAGCAGCCAAGACCAGGCTAGGGATTCACCCCTCCACTTT	CASSQDQARDSPLHF
TRBV4-1	17	TRBJ2-2	NA	many	TGCGCCAGCAGCCAAGATCGCTCCAGGAAGGGGCACGGGGAGCTGTTTTTT	CASSQDRSRKGHGELFF
TRBV6-1	14	TRBJ2-3	TRBD1	few	TGTGCCAGCCGGCGGGGGACAGGGACAGATACGCAGTATTTT	CASRRGTGTDTQYF
TRBV7-9	16	TRBJ2-5	NA	few	TGTGCCAGCAGCTCCCTAGGCTATCAGTACCAAGAGACCCAGTACTTC	CASSSLGYQYQETQYF
TRBV15	17	TRBJ2-1	NA	few	TGTGCCACCAGCAGAGAAATGGGGGGAGAGCTCTACAATGAGCAGTTCTTC	CATSREMGGELYNEQFF
TRBV20-1	14	TRBJ2-1	TRBD2	NA	TGCAGTGCTAGACCGCGGGAGACCTACAGTGAGCAGTTCTTC	CSARPRETYSEQFF
TRBV28	15	TRBJ1-2	NA	few	TGTGCCAGCAGTTACCCCGGCTGGCAGGGAGATGGCTACACCTTC	CASSYPGWQGDGYTF
TRBV5-1	12	TRBJ2-7	NA	many	TGTGCCAGCAGTTCCCAGGGCTACGAGCAGTACTTC	CASSSQGYEQYF
TRBV10-3	17	TRBJ2-4	NA	NA	TGTGCCATCAGTGAGTCGTCTCCGTTCCTAGCCAAAAACATTCAGTACTTC	CAISESSPFLAKNIQYF
TRBV28	11	TRBJ1-1	NA	NA	TGTGCCAGCAGTTATTACACTGAAGCTTTCTTT	CASSYYTEAFF
TRBV7-3	17	TRBJ2-7	NA	few	TGTGCCAGCAGCTTAAGTCCACGCGGGACCTGCTCCTACGAGCAGTACTTC	CASSLSPRGTCSYEQYF
TRBV12-3/TRBV12-4	16	TRBJ2-5	NA	many	TGTGCCAGCAGTCTGCAACAGGGGCGGAGGGGGGAGACCCAGTACTTC	CASSLQQGRRGETQYF
TRBV28	17	TRBJ2-5	TRBD2	few	TGTGCCAGCAGTACCTATGCAGGGCGGGAGATGTGGGAGACCCAGTACTTC	CASSTYAGREMWETQYF
TRBV6-2/TRBV6-3	13	TRBJ2-1	NA	NA	TGTGCCAGCAGTCACCCGTCCGGCAATGAGCAGTTCTTC	CASSHPSGNEQFF
TRBV28	16	TRBJ1-2	NA	few	TGTGCCAGCAGTTATCCACTCGACAGCCCGGGTGGGAGCTACACCTTC	CASSYPLDSPGGSYTF
TRBV4-2	14	TRBJ2-3	NA	NA	TGTGCCAGCAGCCAAGAAGACGTACCAGATACGCAGTATTTT	CASSQEDVPDTQYF
TRBV9	14	TRBJ1-1	NA	NA	TGTGCCAGCAGCCCTCGGACGAGGAACACTGAAGCTTTCTTT	CASSPRTRNTEAFF
TRBV20-1	15	TRBJ2-2	NA	NA	TGCAGTGCTAGTCGTCCTAACCCGAACACCGGGGAGCTGTTTTTT	CSASRPNPNTGELFF
TRBV28	16	TRBJ1-5	NA	few	TGTGCCAGCACCCTACGTCGGGCTGTCGGCAATCAGCCCCAGCATTTT	CASTLRRAVGNQPQHF
TRBV4-2	16	TRBJ2-1	NA	many	TGTGCCAGCAGCCAAGCGATGGGACCTCTTTACAATGAGCAGTTCTTC	CASSQAMGPLYNEQFF
TRBV29-1	13	TRBJ2-7	NA	many	TGCAGCGTGTATGGACAAGGCGTTCGTGGGCAGTACTTC	CSVYGQGVRGQYF
TRBV15	15	TRBJ2-3	TRBD2	NA	TGTGCCACCAGCTGGGGAGGGAAAGTCACAGATACGCAGTATTTT	CATSWGGKVTDTQYF
TRBV20-1	16	TRBJ2-3	TRBD2	few	TGCAGTGCTAGGGCCCCGGGGGCGGGAGGATCGGGTACGCAGTATTTT	CSARAPGAGGSGTQYF
TRBV4-1	13	TRBJ2-3	NA	NA	TGCGCCAGCAGCCAAGAACATTTGGGTACGCAGTATTTT	CASSQEHLGTQYF
TRBV7-9	15	TRBJ2-3	TRBD2	many	TGTGCCAGCAGCCTACTAGCGGGATGGGCAGATACGCAGTATTTT	CASSLLAGWADTQYF
TRBV24-1	11	TRBJ2-1	TRBD2	NA	TGTGCCACCAGTCGGGGGGAGGTAAAGTTCTTC	CATSRGEVKFF
TRBV6-4	15	TRBJ2-1	TRBD2	once	TGTGCCAGCAGTGATGGCGCGGGAGGGTCCGGTGAGCAGTTCTTC	CASSDGAGGSGEQFF
TRBV6-5	17	TRBJ2-1	TRBD2	few	TGTGCCAGCAGTTTACTGGTGGACGGGACTAGCACCTATGAGCAGTTCTTC	CASSLLVDGTSTYEQFF
TRBV7-8	15	TRBJ2-7	NA	few	TGTGCCAGCAGCTTAGTGCCTGACTACTCCTACGAGCAGTACTTC	CASSLVPDYSYEQYF
TRBV7-2	13	TRBJ2-5	TRBD1	few	TGTGCCAGCAGCAGGGGACAGACGGAGACCCAGTACTTC	CASSRGQTETQYF
TRBV12-3/TRBV12-4	17	TRBJ1-3	NA	few	TGTGCCAGCAGTTTAATCTGGCCAGTAAACTCTGGAAACACCATATATTTT	CASSLIWPVNSGNTIYF
TRBV6-2/TRBV6-3	14	TRBJ2-1	NA	NA	TGTGCCAGCAGCTCTCTCGGAGGGCGGGGTGAGCAGTTCTTC	CASSSLGGRGEQFF